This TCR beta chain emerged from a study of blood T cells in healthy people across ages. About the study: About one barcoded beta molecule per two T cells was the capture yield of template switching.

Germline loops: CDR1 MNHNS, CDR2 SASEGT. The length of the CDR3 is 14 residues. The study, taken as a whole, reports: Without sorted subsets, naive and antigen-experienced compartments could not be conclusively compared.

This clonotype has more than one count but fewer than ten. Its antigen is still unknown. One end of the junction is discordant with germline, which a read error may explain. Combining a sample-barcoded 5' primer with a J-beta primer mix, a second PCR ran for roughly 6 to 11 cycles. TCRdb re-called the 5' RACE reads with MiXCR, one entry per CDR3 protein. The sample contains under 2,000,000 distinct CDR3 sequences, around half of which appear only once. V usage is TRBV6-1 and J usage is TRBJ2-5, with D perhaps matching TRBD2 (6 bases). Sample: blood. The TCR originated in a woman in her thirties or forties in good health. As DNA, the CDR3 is TGTGCCAGCAGTGCCCCGGGAGCCCAAGGGACCCAGTACTTC. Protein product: CASSAPGAQGTQYF.